These 25 T cell receptor beta chains came from one sample sequenced in a study of cytomegalovirus exposure and HLA in healthy donors. The PCR ran on 60 Vbeta and 13 Jbeta primers. Sequenced by immunoSEQ multiplex PCR; TCRdb stores in-frame clones only, minus some. The repertoire consists of some 78,000 clones, with 80% occurring once and the leading ten covering about 32%. Sequencing used PBMCs. The receptors were sampled from a man in his forties or fifties in good health and CMV-seropositive.

The chain links TRBV11-2 to TRBJ2-2; D uncertain. There are 17 residues in the CDR3. V was shortened by 6 bases and J by 0 bases, with 17 bases between the two germline ends. Germline V gene data show CDR1 as SGHAT and CDR2 as FQNNGV. CDR3 amino acids: CASSPTLDTPNTGELFF. CDR3 nucleotides: TGTGCCAGCAGTCCCACCCTTGACACTCCGAACACCGGGGAGCTGTTTTTT.

The CDR3 DNA sequence: TGTGCCATCAGTGGGACTAGCGGGAGAGATACGCAGTATTTT. Translated, it gives CAISGTSGRDTQYF. The V call is TRBV10-3, the J call TRBJ2-3; 13 bases match TRBD2. The CDR3 length is 14 residues. The J segment lost 5 bases and the V segment lost 4 bases, leaving 0 bases of the junction unmatched. Per germline, CDR1 ENHRY and CDR2 SYGVKD.

This clone was seen just once. J is TRBJ2-3 and V is TRBV6-1; TRBD1 is a possible D gene (5 bases). Germline V CDR1 and CDR2: MNHNS, SASEGT. Trimming shortened V by 4 bases and J by 5 bases, and 7 bases separated the two germline ends. The CDR3 has 12 amino acids. This CDR3 is CASSGTGDTQYF. CDR3 coding DNA: TGTGCCAGCAGTGGTACAGGAGATACGCAGTATTTT.

This chain uses TRBV19 with TRBJ1-2, with a tentative D call TRBD1 (5 bases). The V gene's germline CDR1 is LNHDA and CDR2 SQIVND (reference sequence). This CDR3 has 16 residues. V lost 1 base to trimming and J lost 8 bases, with 20 bases between them. The CDR3 sequence: CASSIGNRPVIGGYTF. In nucleotides, the CDR3 is TGTGCCAGTAGTATAGGAAACAGGCCGGTTATAGGGGGCTACACCTTC.

In this sample, this clone turned up a few times. The rearrangement uses TRBV27 and TRBJ2-7; TRBD2 aligns across 11 bases. The CDR3 has 15 residues. CDR1 is MNHEY and CDR2 is SMNVEV in the germline V gene (reference sequence). After removal of 4 bases from V and 2 bases from J, the junction contained 4 bases not matched to a gene. CDR3 sequence reads: CASSSIAGGTYEQYF. DNA of the CDR3: TGTGCCAGCAGTTCCATAGCGGGAGGGACCTACGAGCAGTACTTC.

This clone occurred once. This sequence joins TRBV6-1 and TRBJ2-5; D is uncertain. Germline V gives CDR1 MNHNS, CDR2 SASEGT. Trimming pared 0 bases from V and 1 base from J, leaving 18 bases between. This CDR3 contains 18 residues. CDR3 nucleotide sequence: TGTGCCAGCAGTGAAGCTTATGGCAGGTCGGTTCCCCAAGAGACCCAGTACTTC. It yields the protein CASSEAYGRSVPQETQYF.

The chain employs TRBV18 and TRBJ1-2; 7 nucleotides agree with TRBD1. The CDR3 extends over 14 amino acids. Losses at the gene ends were 2 bases for V and 2 bases for J; bases not matched to a gene: 2. The germline CDR1 and CDR2 sequences are KGHSH and LQKENI. CDR3 residues: CASSPTQGNYGYTF. The CDR3, as DNA: TGTGCCAGCTCACCAACACAGGGGAACTATGGCTACACCTTC.

The count of this clone is one. The chain is built from TRBV5-5 and TRBJ2-3, with D possibly TRBD2 on 5 matching bases. There are 15 residues in the CDR3. V shed 3 bases and J shed 2 bases, with 13 bases lying between them. CDR1 is SGHKS, CDR2 YYEKEE, per germline (reference sequence). This CDR3 reads CASSSGPDFTDTQYF. CDR3 DNA sequence: TGTGCCAGCAGCTCGGGCCCGGACTTCACAGATACGCAGTATTTT.

This chain joins TRBV6-6 and TRBJ2-1, with a weak D call TRBD2 (6 bases). V was clipped by 8 bases and J by 7 bases, with 15 bases between them. Germline V gene lookup returns CDR1 MNHNY and CDR2 SVGAGI (reference sequence). The CDR3 length is 13 residues. The CDR3 region is CASGRGWDNEQFF. Written as DNA, the CDR3 is TGTGCCAGCGGGCGGGGCTGGGATAATGAGCAGTTCTTC.

This clone was detected a few times. The chain carries TRBV5-1 and TRBJ2-7, with D perhaps matching TRBD1 (6 bases). This CDR3 region has 13 residues. Per germline, CDR1 SGHRS and CDR2 YFSETQ. V was pared by 0 bases and J by 7 bases, with 11 bases between. The DNA of the CDR3 is TGCGCCAGCAGCTTGGCGGTTCAGGGGGAGCAGTACTTC. This gives the protein CASSLAVQGEQYF. The whole variable domain, remainder taken from reference TRBV5-1 and TRBJ2-7, is KAGVTQTPRYLIKTRGQQVTLSCSPISGHRSVSWYQQTPGQGLQFLFEYFSETQRNKGNFPGRFSGRQFSNSRSEMNVSTLELGDSALYLCASSLAVQGEQYFGPGTRLTVT.

This rearrangement joins TRBV4-1 to TRBJ2-7; 7 nucleotides line up with TRBD2. Per germline, CDR1 MGHRA and CDR2 YSYEKL. This CDR3 spans 15 amino acids. Trimming removed 1 base from V and 3 bases from J; junction bases left unmatched: 6. The CDR3 DNA sequence: TGCGCCAGCAGCCAAGTGCGGGACTACCTCTACGAGCAGTACTTC. Protein: CASSQVRDYLYEQYF.

This CDR3 reads CASSRDRGRYEKLFF. DNA of the CDR3: TGTGCCAGCAGTAGGGACAGGGGGCGATACGAAAAACTGTTTTTT. The rearrangement links TRBV6-1 to TRBJ1-4, with TRBD1 matching 12 bases. This CDR3 is built from 15 residues. With V trimmed by 5 bases and J by 8 bases, 6 bases remained unmatched. Germline V gives CDR1 MNHNS, CDR2 SASEGT.

This clone was counted a few times. The junction and the germline gene differ at one end; a read error may be behind it. The chain combines TRBV29-1 with TRBJ2-4; maybe TRBD2 (6 bases). Germline values: CDR1 SQVTM, CDR2 ANQGSEA. The CDR3 has 14 amino acids. As DNA, the CDR3 is TGCAGCGTTCTCCCGGGACTGAGGGTAAACAGTCAGTACTTC. Amino acid sequence: CSVLPGLRVNSQYF.

V usage is TRBV7-3 and J usage is TRBJ1-1, with D hard to call. The germline gives CDR1 SGHTA, CDR2 FQGTGA. The CDR3 totals 14 residues. Trimming took 0 bases from V and 0 from J, leaving 5 bases between them. The CDR3 nucleotides are TGTGCCAGCAGCTTAACGTCCATGAACACTGAAGCTTTCTTT. This translates into CASSLTSMNTEAFF. Based on the CDR3 plus reference TRBV7-3 and TRBJ1-1, the full variable domain is GAGVSQTPSNKVTEKGKYVELRCDPISGHTALYWYRQSLGQGPEFLIYFQGTGAADDSGLPNDRFFAVRPEGSVSTLKIQRTERGDSAVYLCASSLTSMNTEAFFGQGTRLTVV.

This clone was detected only a few times. The rearrangement joins TRBV14 to TRBJ2-7; 14 bases map to TRBD2. CDR1 is SGHDN, CDR2 FVKESK, per germline. V shed 4 bases, J shed 0 bases, and the junction held 11 bases outside the gene matches. The CDR3 sequence is 19 residues long. For the CDR3, the DNA is TGTGCCAGCAGCCGCCCAGGACTAGCGGGAGGAAGATTCTCCTACGAGCAGTACTTC. This encodes CASSRPGLAGGRFSYEQYF.

The chain has TRBV7-6 and TRBJ1-6; D is perhaps TRBD1 (5 bases). The germline gives CDR1 SGHVS, CDR2 FNYEAQ. Trimming shortened V by 1 base and J by 7 bases, and 5 bases separated the two germline ends. The CDR3 contains 13 residues. Here the CDR3 DNA reads TGTGCCAGCAGCTTAGACAGGAATTCACCCCTCCACTTT. Protein product: CASSLDRNSPLHF.

In this sample, this clone turned up a few times. The CDR3 sequence is CASSPMRGQSGYTF. In DNA form, the CDR3 reads TGTGCCAGCAGTCCTATGCGGGGGCAGAGTGGCTACACCTTC. The V and J genes are TRBV6-5 and TRBJ1-2; a possible D gene is TRBD1 (6 bases). The CDR3 has 14 residues. Germline V gives CDR1 MNHEY, CDR2 SVGAGI. With 5 bases removed from V and 7 bases from J, the gap between germline ends came to 17 bases.

On this clone: The germline gene is not matched at one end of the junction; a read error may be the cause. The chain uses TRBV5-5 and TRBJ2-6; D is possibly TRBD1 (5 bases). The length of the CDR3 is 16 residues. Germline loops: CDR1 SGHKS, CDR2 YYEKEE (reference sequence). The CDR3 spells CASSLAVSDGANGLTF. The CDR3, as DNA: TGTGCCAGCAGCTTGGCCGTGAGCGATGGGGCCAACGGCCTGACTTTC.

The chain uses TRBV5-6 and TRBJ2-7; TRBD2 matches at 11 bases. The CDR3 is made up of 17 amino acids. Per the germline V gene, CDR1 is SGHDT and CDR2 is YYEEEE. Trimming removed 1 base from V and 2 bases from J; junction bases left unmatched: 8. CDR3 nucleotides: TGTGCCAGCAGCTTGCCGGGACTAGCGGCGCTAACCTACGAGCAGTACTTC. Amino acid sequence: CASSLPGLAALTYEQYF.

To note about this clone: An end of the junction does not agree with germline; a read error may underlie this. Other DNA sequences in this specimen translate into the identical CDR3. The CDR3 nucleotides read TGTGCCAGCAGTGAAGCCGAGAGAACAGGGATTCTCTACGAACAGTACTTC. Translating it yields CASSEAERTGILYEQYF. The chain joins TRBV2 to TRBJ2-7; D is possibly TRBD1 (6 bases). Germline CDR1 reads SNHLY; CDR2 reads FYNNEI. The CDR3 has 17 residues.

This clone was observed a few times. This chain uses TRBV18 with TRBJ1-1; TRBD1 agrees at 7 bases. The CDR3 totals 15 residues. Germline V CDR1 and CDR2: KGHSH, LQKENI. The V and J ends lost 6 bases and 6 bases, in that order; junction bases with no gene match: 13. CDR3 nucleotides: TGTGCCAGCTCCCCTCAGACAGGGCAAGACGCTGAAGCTTTCTTT. Protein sequence: CASSPQTGQDAEAFF. Complete variable domain (other parts from reference TRBV18 and TRBJ1-1): NAGVMQNPRHLVRRRGQEARLRCSPMKGHSHVYWYRQLPEEGLKFMVYLQKENIIDESGMPKERFSAEFPKEGPSILRIQQVVRGDSAAYFCASSPQTGQDAEAFFGQGTRLTVV.

This clone was found once. CDR3 sequence: CAISESGHENTGELFF. The DNA of the CDR3 is TGTGCCATCAGTGAGTCTGGACACGAGAACACCGGGGAGCTGTTTTTT. The J gene is TRBJ2-2, the V gene TRBV10-3; D is perhaps TRBD1 (5 bases). CDR1 ENHRY and CDR2 SYGVKD come from the germline V gene. Trimming pared 0 bases from V and 1 base from J, leaving 9 bases between. CDR3 length: 16 amino acids.

This clone has a handful of counts. The rearrangement uses TRBV6-6 and TRBJ1-5; 7 nucleotides agree with TRBD1. This CDR3 is built from 14 residues. Germline V lookup: CDR1 MNHNY, CDR2 SVGAGI (reference sequence). Trimming took 6 bases from V and 4 from J; bases not matched to a gene: 6. DNA for the CDR3: TGTGCCAGCAGCCTCCCGGACAGGAATCAGCCCCAGCATTTT. It yields the protein CASSLPDRNQPQHF.

The rearrangement uses TRBV19 and TRBJ2-5; 11 bases are a match to TRBD2. TRBJ2-7 matches the DNA end more closely, so the J call is doubtful. The CDR3 runs 17 residues. The V gene's germline CDR1 is LNHDA and CDR2 SQIVND (reference sequence). The CDR3 region has the DNA TGTGCCAGTAGTAATCTAGCGGGAGGTTTCGGACGATACGAGCAGTACTTC. Translation: CASSNLAGGFGRYEQYF.

The chain combines TRBV7-3 with TRBJ2-7, with TRBD2 as a possible D gene (5 bases). V was clipped by 5 bases and J by 5 bases, with 19 bases between them. The CDR3 runs 15 residues. Germline V CDR1 and CDR2: SGHTA, FQGTGA. CDR3 region: CASSPTSTTFHEQYF. The CDR3, as DNA: TGTGCCAGCAGCCCAACCTCGACTACTTTTCACGAGCAGTACTTC.